This record looks at one T cell receptor beta chain sequence and its context. Its cognate antigen has yet to be identified. No much larger clone exists at a distance of one base, and base qualities are not known. Participants in the prospective study were aged roughly 18 to 89 years, lived in 24 United States geographic areas, and enrolled through a virtual design. In the prospective study, cohorts were assigned on the basis of participant-reported clinical history obtained from a screening survey and a study questionnaire. Recovered participants in ImmuneRACE Cohort 3 were defined by two consecutive negative NP/OP PCR tests, clearance by a healthcare professional, or resolution of symptoms. Each participant in the prospective study had whole blood, serum and a nasopharyngeal or oropharyngeal swab collected by mobile phlebotomists. Prospective study participants could optionally give additional blood draws and questionnaires over an approximately two-month period. Prospective study blood samples were shipped either frozen or at room temperature before DNA extraction.

The immunoSEQ Assay, a bias-controlled multiplex PCR, was used to amplify TCRbeta CDR3 regions from genomic DNA. In the authors' own workflow: Nucleated cell counts per sample were estimated from amplification of reference gene primers within the assay. To quantify the absolute abundance of each unique TCRbeta CDR3 rearrangement, sequence reads were collapsed and filtered. For each sample, productive Simpson clonality was calculated as the square root of Simpson's diversity index across productive rearrangements. In TCRdb, the immuneACCESS table is reduced to in-frame sequences with V and J assigned. These tables do not hold every clone; where another copy was compared, an unresolved V gene accounts for under half, and the others remain unexplained. The V and J calls and the clone size are those of that table, but D and trimming were determined from the DNA. The sample data list 300,000 to 400,000 clones, and around 90% of these were observed just once. 0.9% to 1.5% of the sample is in the top ten clones.

The data were taken from a study of blood T cell repertoires in COVID-19 (dated by TCRdb to 2018 to 2020). Notes on the research overall: Samples from collaborators originated in the United States, Italy and Spain and spanned both the acute and convalescent phases of COVID-19. The prospective study material was composed of cDNA or gDNA derived from T cells, B-cell-depleted T cells, or PBMCs. Subjects who had been exposed to COVID-19, were actively infected with it, or had recovered from it provided the deeply sampled blood TCRbeta repertoires that made up the dataset. The repertoires were released in a freely available public database meant as a resource for research on the immune response to SARS-CoV-2. The samples were drawn from the first 160 participants of the ongoing ImmuneRACE study and from 1,254 subjects provided by 6 global collaborators. Sample metadata almost always included a de-identified subject ID, COVID-19 status, age in years and sex. Where HLA class I and class II types were available, the types were taken from metadata supplied by the sample provider, not from assay-based typing.

CDR1 and CDR2, looked up from the germline V gene (reference sequence), are LNHDA and SQIVND. V gives up 5 bases and J gives up 6 bases, and the segment between their germline ends measures 17 bases. The CDR3 sequence holds 14 residues, the cysteine and phenylalanine included. Just CDR3 DNA is preserved here, 42 bases in frame from base 1. Paper-wide results and their limitations: The quantity of clinical and demographic metadata differed by source and by participant and was supplied without curation.

The chain is encoded by TRBV19 joined to TRBJ2-7; TRBD2 is perhaps the D gene, given 5 matching bases. Sequenced: PBMCs or T cells enriched from blood (not recorded which). The origin of this receptor is a woman younger than 30 who had recovered from COVID-19. The CDR3 protein is CASSYRGPPGEQYF. The base sequence is TGTGCCAGTAGTTACCGAGGGCCCCCCGGCGAGCAGTACTTC.